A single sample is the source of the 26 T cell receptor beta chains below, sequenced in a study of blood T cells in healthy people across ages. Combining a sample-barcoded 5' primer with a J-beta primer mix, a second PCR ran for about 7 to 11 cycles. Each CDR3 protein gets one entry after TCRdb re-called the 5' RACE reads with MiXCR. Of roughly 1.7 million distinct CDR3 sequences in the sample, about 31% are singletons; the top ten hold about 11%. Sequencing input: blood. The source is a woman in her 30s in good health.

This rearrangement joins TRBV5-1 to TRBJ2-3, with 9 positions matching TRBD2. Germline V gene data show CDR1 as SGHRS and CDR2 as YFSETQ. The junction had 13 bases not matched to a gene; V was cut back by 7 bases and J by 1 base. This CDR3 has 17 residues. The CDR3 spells CASRSYRAGGGTDTQYF. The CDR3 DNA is TGCGCCAGCCGCTCATACAGAGCGGGAGGAGGCACAGATACGCAGTATTTT. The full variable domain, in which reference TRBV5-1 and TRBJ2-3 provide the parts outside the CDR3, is KAGVTQTPRYLIKTRGQQVTLSCSPISGHRSVSWYQQTPGQGLQFLFEYFSETQRNKGNFPGRFSGRQFSNSRSEMNVSTLELGDSALYLCASRSYRAGGGTDTQYFGPGTRLTVL.

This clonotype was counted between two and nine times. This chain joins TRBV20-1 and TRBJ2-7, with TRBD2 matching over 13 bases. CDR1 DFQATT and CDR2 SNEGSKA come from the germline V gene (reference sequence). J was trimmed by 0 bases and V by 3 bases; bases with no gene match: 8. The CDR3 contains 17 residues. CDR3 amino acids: CSASDRLAGGSSYEQYF. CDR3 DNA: TGCAGTGCTAGTGACCGACTAGCGGGAGGAAGCTCCTACGAGCAGTACTTC.

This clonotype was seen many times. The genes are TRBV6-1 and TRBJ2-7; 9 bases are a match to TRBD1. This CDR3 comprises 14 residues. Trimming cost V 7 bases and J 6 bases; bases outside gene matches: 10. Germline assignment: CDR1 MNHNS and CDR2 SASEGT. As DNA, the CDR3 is TGTGCCAGCACCGCAGGACAGGGGAAGGGCGAGCAGTACTTC. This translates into CASTAGQGKGEQYF.

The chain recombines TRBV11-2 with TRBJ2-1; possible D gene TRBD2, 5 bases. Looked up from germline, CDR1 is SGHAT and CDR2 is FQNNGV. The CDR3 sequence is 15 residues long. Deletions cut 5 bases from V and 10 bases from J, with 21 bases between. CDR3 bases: TGTGCCAGCAGCATCCCGGACTTAACCAAAAGGGAGCAGTTCTTC. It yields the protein CASSIPDLTKREQFF.

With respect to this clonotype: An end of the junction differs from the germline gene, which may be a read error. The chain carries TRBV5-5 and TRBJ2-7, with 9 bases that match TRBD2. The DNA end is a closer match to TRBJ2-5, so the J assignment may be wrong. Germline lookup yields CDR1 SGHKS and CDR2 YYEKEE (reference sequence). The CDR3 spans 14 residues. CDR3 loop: CVSSLTSGKETQYF. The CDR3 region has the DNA TGTGTCAGCAGCTTGACTAGCGGAAAAGAGACCCAGTACTTC.

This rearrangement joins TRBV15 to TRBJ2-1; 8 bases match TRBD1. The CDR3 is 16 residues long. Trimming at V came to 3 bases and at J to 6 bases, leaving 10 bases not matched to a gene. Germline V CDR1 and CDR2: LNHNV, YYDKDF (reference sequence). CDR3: CATSSAGTGPGNEQFF. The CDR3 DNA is TGTGCCACCAGCAGTGCCGGGACAGGACCGGGCAATGAGCAGTTCTTC.

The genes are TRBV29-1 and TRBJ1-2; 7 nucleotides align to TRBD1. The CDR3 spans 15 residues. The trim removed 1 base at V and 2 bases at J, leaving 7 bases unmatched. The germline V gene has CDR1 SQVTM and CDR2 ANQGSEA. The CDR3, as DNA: TGCAGCGTTGAAGGGTCGGGACAGTACAACTATGGCTACACCTTC. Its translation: CSVEGSGQYNYGYTF.

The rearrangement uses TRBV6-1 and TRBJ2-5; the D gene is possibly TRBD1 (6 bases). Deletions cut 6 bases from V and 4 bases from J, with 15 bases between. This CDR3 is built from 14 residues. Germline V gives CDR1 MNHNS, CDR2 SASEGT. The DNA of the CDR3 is TGTGCCAGCAGCGAACCAGGGACAAGAGAGACCCAGTACTTC. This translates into CASSEPGTRETQYF.

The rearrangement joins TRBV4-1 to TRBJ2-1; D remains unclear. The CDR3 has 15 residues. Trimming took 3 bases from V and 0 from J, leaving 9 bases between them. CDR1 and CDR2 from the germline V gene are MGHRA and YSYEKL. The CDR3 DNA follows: TGCGCCAGCAGCCACCTACATAGCTCCTACAATGAGCAGTTCTTC. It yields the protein CASSHLHSSYNEQFF.

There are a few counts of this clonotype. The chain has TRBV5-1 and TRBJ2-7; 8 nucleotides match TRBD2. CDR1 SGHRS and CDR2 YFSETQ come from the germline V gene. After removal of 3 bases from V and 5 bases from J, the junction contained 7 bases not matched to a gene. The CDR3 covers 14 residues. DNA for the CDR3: TGCGCCAGCAGCTCAAGCGGGGGAGTCCACGAGCAGTACTTC. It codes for CASSSSGGVHEQYF.

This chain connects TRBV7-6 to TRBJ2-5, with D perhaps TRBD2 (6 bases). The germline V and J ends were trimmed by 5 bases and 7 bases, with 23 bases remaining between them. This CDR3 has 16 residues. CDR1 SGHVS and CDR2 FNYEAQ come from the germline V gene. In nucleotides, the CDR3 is TGTGCCAGCAGCAAAGGGCCCTCCGGCCCCGGGGGGACCCAGTACTTC. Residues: CASSKGPSGPGGTQYF.

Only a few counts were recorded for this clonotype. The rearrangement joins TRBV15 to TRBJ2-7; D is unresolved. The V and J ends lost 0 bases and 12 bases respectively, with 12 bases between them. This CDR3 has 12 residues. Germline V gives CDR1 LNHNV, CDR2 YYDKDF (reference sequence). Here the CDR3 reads CATSRDLGTAYF. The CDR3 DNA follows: TGTGCCACCAGCAGAGATCTAGGTACGGCGTACTTC.

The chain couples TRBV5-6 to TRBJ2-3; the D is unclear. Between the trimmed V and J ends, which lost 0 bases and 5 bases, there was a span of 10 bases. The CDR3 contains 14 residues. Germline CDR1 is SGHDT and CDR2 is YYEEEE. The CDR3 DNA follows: TGTGCCAGCAGCTTGGATACAATCCTAGATACGCAGTATTTT. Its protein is CASSLDTILDTQYF.

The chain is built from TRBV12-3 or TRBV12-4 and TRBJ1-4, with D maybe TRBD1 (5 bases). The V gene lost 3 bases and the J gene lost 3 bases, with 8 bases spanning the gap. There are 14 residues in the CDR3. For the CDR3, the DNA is TGTGCCAGCAGTTTTCCAGGGTCTAATGAAAAACTGTTTTTT. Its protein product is CASSFPGSNEKLFF.

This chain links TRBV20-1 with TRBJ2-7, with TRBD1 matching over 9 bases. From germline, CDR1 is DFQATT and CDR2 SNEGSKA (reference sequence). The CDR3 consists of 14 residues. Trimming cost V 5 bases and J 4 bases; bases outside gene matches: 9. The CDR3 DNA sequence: TGCAGTGCTGGGAGGACAGGGGCAAATTACGAGCAGTACTTC. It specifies CSAGRTGANYEQYF.

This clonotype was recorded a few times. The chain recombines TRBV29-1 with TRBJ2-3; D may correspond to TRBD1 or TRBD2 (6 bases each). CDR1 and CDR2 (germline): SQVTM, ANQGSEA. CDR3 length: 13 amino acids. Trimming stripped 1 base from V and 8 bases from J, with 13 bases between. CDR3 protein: CSVEGGRDGTQYF. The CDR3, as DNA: TGCAGCGTTGAAGGGGGGCGGGATGGTACGCAGTATTTT.

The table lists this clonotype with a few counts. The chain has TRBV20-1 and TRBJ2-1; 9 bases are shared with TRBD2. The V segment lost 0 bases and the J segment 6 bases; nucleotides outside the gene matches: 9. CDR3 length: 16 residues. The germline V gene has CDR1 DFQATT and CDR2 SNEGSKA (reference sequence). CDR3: CSARDRREGHRNEQFF. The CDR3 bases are TGCAGTGCTAGAGATAGGCGGGAGGGCCACCGCAATGAGCAGTTCTTC.

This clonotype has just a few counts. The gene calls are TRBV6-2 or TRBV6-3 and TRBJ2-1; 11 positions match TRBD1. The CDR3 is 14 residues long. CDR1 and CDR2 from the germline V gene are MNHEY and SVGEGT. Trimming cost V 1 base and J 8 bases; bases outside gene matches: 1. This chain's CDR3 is CASSYWTGGDEQFF. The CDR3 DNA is TGTGCCAGCAGTTACTGGACAGGGGGCGATGAGCAGTTCTTC.

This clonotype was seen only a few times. This chain's CDR3 is CASSRLGSQDGYTF. DNA for the CDR3: TGTGCCAGCTCAAGGTTAGGATCTCAAGACGGCTACACCTTC. V is TRBV18 and J is TRBJ1-2, with D uncertain. CDR3 length: 14 residues. Germline V lookup: CDR1 KGHSH, CDR2 LQKENI. Trimming removed 5 bases from V and 8 bases from J, with 18 bases in between.

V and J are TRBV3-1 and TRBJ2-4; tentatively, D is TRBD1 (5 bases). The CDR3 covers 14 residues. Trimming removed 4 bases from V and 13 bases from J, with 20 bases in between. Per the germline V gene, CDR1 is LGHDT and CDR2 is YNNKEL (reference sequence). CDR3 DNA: TGTGCCAGCAGCCCCGTCGACAGCTTTCATGTGCAGTACTTC. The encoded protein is CASSPVDSFHVQYF.

CDR3 residues: CASSSLGTAISYNEQFF. The DNA for the CDR3 is TGTGCCAGCAGTTCACTTGGGACTGCGATCTCCTACAATGAGCAGTTCTTC. The rearrangement uses TRBV6-2 or TRBV6-3 and TRBJ2-1; the D gene is possibly TRBD2 (6 bases). Germline V gives CDR1 MNHEY, CDR2 SVGEGT. CDR3 length equals 17 residues. V lost 4 bases to trimming and J lost 0 bases, with 16 bases between them.

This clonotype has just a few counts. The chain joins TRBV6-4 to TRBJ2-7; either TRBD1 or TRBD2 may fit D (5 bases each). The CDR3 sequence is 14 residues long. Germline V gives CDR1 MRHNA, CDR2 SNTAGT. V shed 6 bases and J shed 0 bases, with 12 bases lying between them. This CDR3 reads CASRGTETSYEQYF. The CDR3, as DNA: TGTGCCAGCAGGGGGACCGAGACCTCCTACGAGCAGTACTTC.

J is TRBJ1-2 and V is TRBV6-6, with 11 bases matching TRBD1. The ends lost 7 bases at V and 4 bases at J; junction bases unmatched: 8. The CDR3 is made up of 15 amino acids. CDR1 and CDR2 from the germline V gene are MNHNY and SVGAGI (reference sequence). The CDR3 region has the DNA TGTGCCAGCAACTCCGGACAGGGGGCTATCTATGGCTACACCTTC. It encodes CASNSGQGAIYGYTF.

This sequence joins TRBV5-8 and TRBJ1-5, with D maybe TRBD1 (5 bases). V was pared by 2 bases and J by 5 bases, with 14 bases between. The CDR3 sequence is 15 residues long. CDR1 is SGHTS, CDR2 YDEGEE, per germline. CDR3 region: CASSFQFRGDQPQHF. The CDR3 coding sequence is TGTGCCAGCAGCTTCCAATTTAGGGGTGATCAGCCCCAGCATTTT.

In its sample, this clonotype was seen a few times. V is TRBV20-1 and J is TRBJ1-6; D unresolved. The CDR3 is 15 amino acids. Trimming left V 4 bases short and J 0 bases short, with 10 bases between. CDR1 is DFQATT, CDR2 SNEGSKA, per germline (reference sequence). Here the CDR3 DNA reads TGCAGTGCTAAGGATCAGAGCTCCTATAATTCACCCCTCCACTTT. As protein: CSAKDQSSYNSPLHF.

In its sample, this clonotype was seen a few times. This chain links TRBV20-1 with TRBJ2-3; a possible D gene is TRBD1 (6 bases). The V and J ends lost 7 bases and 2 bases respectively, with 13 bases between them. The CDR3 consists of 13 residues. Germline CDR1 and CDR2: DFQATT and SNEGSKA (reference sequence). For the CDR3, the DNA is TGCAGTGTCCTACAGGGATACACAGATACGCAGTATTTT. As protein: CSVLQGYTDTQYF.